These 21 T cell receptor beta chains came from one sample sequenced in a study of molecular identifiers for immune sequencing clone quantification. MiXCR, applied by TCRdb to the PCR reads, yields one record per CDR3 protein. The sample includes some 320,000 distinct CDR3 sequences, roughly a quarter seen only once; the top ten take roughly 0.7%. Sequencing was performed on naive CD8+ T cells from blood, with Jurkat cell RNA spiked in. This sample's subset: FACS-sorted CD8+CD4-CCR7+CD45RA+ naive T cells. These receptor sequences come from a human donor in good health. Some libraries in this study had Jurkat cell RNA spiked in.

Note on this clonotype: With a much larger clone just one base away, this may be a read error. Since the CDR3 does not end with the conserved phenylalanine or tryptophan, this likely comes from a read error. V and J are TRBV6-5 and TRBJ2-3, with D perhaps TRBD1 (5 bases). From germline, CDR1 is MNHEY and CDR2 SVGAGI. The CDR3 extends over 14 amino acids. CDR3 region: CASSYSGLPDTQYL. The CDR3 nucleotides read TGTGCCAGCAGCTACTCAGGGCTTCCAGATACGCAGTATCTT.

In this sample, this clonotype turned up a few times. Mismatch with germline at one junction end may stem from a read error. The gene calls are TRBV27 and TRBJ2-3; D not resolved. Germline CDR1 and CDR2: MNHEY and SMNVEV (reference sequence). The CDR3 runs to 13 residues. CDR3 amino acids: CASGFGLTDTQYF. CDR3 nucleotides: TGTGCCAGCGGTTTCGGGCTCACAGATACGCAGTATTTT.

With regard to this clonotype: This sequence may be a read error, since a much larger clone differs from it by one base. V and J are TRBV4-3 and TRBJ2-7; D may be TRBD2 (6 bases). There are 14 residues in the CDR3. Germline lookup yields CDR1 LGHNA and CDR2 YSLEER. In nucleotides, the CDR3 is TGCGCCAGCAGCGCGGGACGTCTGACCTACGAGCGGTACTTC. Amino acid sequence: CASSAGRLTYERYF.

The count of this clonotype is one. The chain has TRBV5-1 and TRBJ2-7, with 8 bases matching TRBD1. This CDR3 spans 14 amino acids. Per germline, CDR1 SGHRS and CDR2 YFSETQ. The V gene end was trimmed by 1 base and the J gene end by 5 bases; junction bases not matched to a gene: 5. CDR3 in DNA: TGCGCCAGCAGCTTGCCAGGGGGCCCCAACGAGCAGTACTTC. Residues: CASSLPGGPNEQYF.

There are many counts of this clonotype. This chain uses TRBV7-9 with TRBJ1-1; 7 bases are shared with TRBD1. The CDR3 has 16 residues. The V gene end was trimmed by 0 bases and the J gene end by 4 bases; junction bases not matched to a gene: 8. The V gene's germline CDR1 is SEHNR and CDR2 FQNEAQ (reference sequence). The CDR3 spells CASSLAENRGLTEAFF. The CDR3 bases are TGTGCCAGCAGCTTAGCTGAGAACAGGGGACTCACTGAAGCTTTCTTT.

This chain links TRBV28 with TRBJ1-6; 7 nucleotides agree with TRBD1. Germline V gives CDR1 MDHEN, CDR2 SYDVKM. With 6 bases clipped from V and 9 bases from J, the junction kept 17 bases outside the gene matches. This CDR3 spans 17 amino acids. This chain's CDR3 is CASRSLTGSGPSSPLHF. The CDR3 bases are TGTGCCAGCAGGTCCCTGACAGGGTCTGGTCCAAGTTCACCCCTCCACTTT.

The table lists this clonotype with many counts. V usage is TRBV19 and J usage is TRBJ2-2; TRBD1 aligns across 7 bases. J lost 7 bases, V lost 1 base, and 3 bases had no gene match. The CDR3 runs to 14 residues. Looked up from germline, CDR1 is LNHDA and CDR2 is SQIVND (reference sequence). CDR3 region: CASSIGGGVGELFF. The DNA of the CDR3 is TGTGCCAGTAGTATAGGAGGGGGCGTCGGGGAGCTGTTTTTT.

Comments on this clonotype: A much larger clonotype is one base distant, so this may be a read error. The genes are TRBV5-6 and TRBJ2-5, with TRBD1 as a possible D gene (6 bases). CDR1 is SGHDT, CDR2 YYEEEE, per germline. CDR3 length equals 15 residues. The CDR3 reads CASTRVGALLEPQYF. In DNA, the CDR3 is TGTGCCAGCACCCGGGTGGGGGCATTGTTAGAGCCCCAGTACTTC.

The V call is TRBV27, the J call TRBJ1-5, with a possible D match to TRBD1 (6 bases). This CDR3 is built from 16 residues. The V gene's germline CDR1 is MNHEY and CDR2 SMNVEV (reference sequence). Trimming removed 2 bases from V and 1 base from J, with 12 bases in between. In DNA form, the CDR3 reads TGTGCCAGCAGTTTAAAGGGGGTCTACAGCAATCAGCCCCAGCATTTT. Its translation is CASSLKGVYSNQPQHF.

This clonotype was observed once. The V call is TRBV5-1, the J call TRBJ2-5, with TRBD1 matching 11 bases. Germline CDR1 SGHRS, CDR2 YFSETQ. Trimming at V came to 2 bases and at J to 5 bases, leaving 11 bases not matched to a gene. This CDR3 contains 17 residues. CDR3 in amino acids: CASSLRPGQGGRETQYF. Here the CDR3 DNA reads TGCGCCAGCAGCTTACGTCCGGGACAGGGGGGGCGGGAGACCCAGTACTTC.

V and J are TRBV4-1 and TRBJ2-7, with 7 nucleotides matching TRBD1. Germline CDR1 reads MGHRA; CDR2 reads YSYEKL. The CDR3 has 15 residues. V lost 3 bases and J lost 3; bases outside the gene matches: 8. This CDR3 is CASSHAGTAFYEQYF. CDR3 nucleotide sequence: TGCGCCAGCAGCCATGCCGGGACAGCCTTCTACGAGCAGTACTTC.

Worth noting for this clonotype: The junction and the germline gene differ at one end; a read error may be behind it. The chain has TRBV20-1 and TRBJ2-2; D tentatively reads TRBD1 or TRBD2 (5 bases each). The V gene's germline CDR1 is DFQATT and CDR2 SNEGSKA (reference sequence). The CDR3 is 13 amino acids. The CDR3 reads CRARDGGTGELFF. The CDR3 nucleotides are TGCAGAGCTAGAGATGGGGGTACCGGGGAGCTGTTTTTT.

V usage is TRBV7-9 and J usage is TRBJ2-7, with a possible D match to TRBD1 (5 bases). The germline CDR1 and CDR2 sequences are SEHNR and FQNEAQ (reference sequence). V dropped 4 bases and J dropped 6 bases, with 16 bases sitting between them. The CDR3 consists of 14 residues. CDR3 in amino acids: CASSSGYSIGEQYF. CDR3 bases: TGTGCCAGCAGCTCAGGGTACTCTATCGGCGAGCAGTACTTC.

The count of this clonotype is one. A read error may explain this, as a much larger clone is one base away. This chain links TRBV7-6 with TRBJ1-1; the D is unclear. CDR3 size: 15 residues. Germline V gene lookup returns CDR1 SGHVS and CDR2 FNYEAQ. DNA for the CDR3: TGTGCCAGCAGCTTAGCAGCAGAGCTGAACGCTGAAGCTTTCTTT. Its protein product is CASSLAAELNAEAFF.

The rearrangement links TRBV5-6 to TRBJ2-5; unclear D gene. Germline lookup yields CDR1 SGHDT and CDR2 YYEEEE. V was trimmed by 4 bases and J by 4 bases, leaving 17 bases between them. The CDR3 is 15 amino acids. The CDR3 bases are TGTGCCAGCAGCCCCCCTTGGGTCGGAGTAGAGACCCAGTACTTC. The encoded protein is CASSPPWVGVETQYF.

This clonotype was counted a single time. A read error may explain this, as a much larger clone is one base away. As the CDR3 is not closed by the conserved phenylalanine or tryptophan, this likely results from a read error. CDR3 amino acids: CASEWVADRTDTQYL. In nucleotides, the CDR3 is TGTGCCAGCGAATGGGTGGCGGACCGCACAGATACGCAGTATCTT. V gene TRBV2 combines with J gene TRBJ2-3, with D hard to call. This CDR3 region has 15 residues. CDR1 and CDR2 from the germline V gene are SNHLY and FYNNEI. With 8 bases removed from V and 1 base from J, the gap between germline ends came to 16 bases.

The chain has TRBV19 and TRBJ2-6; D perhaps matches TRBD1 (5 bases). Deletions cut 9 bases from V and 4 bases from J, with 13 bases between. Germline V gene data show CDR1 as LNHDA and CDR2 as SQIVND (reference sequence). The CDR3 extends over 14 amino acids. CDR3 sequence: CASAAGSGANVLTF. The DNA for the CDR3 is TGTGCCAGCGCGGCAGGGTCCGGGGCCAACGTCCTGACTTTC.

The chain combines TRBV3-1 with TRBJ1-2; D unresolved. V dropped 0 bases and J dropped 0 bases, with 11 bases sitting between them. This CDR3 comprises 16 residues. Germline V lookup: CDR1 LGHDT, CDR2 YNNKEL (reference sequence). CDR3 DNA: TGTGCCAGCAGCCAAGATAGAGTACAGCCTAACTATGGCTACACCTTC. Amino acids: CASSQDRVQPNYGYTF.

The CDR3 region is CASSLSGGAELLVAKNIQYF. The CDR3 coding sequence is TGTGCCAGCAGTTTGAGCGGGGGGGCCGAACTTCTAGTGGCCAAAAACATTCAGTACTTC. V is TRBV12-3 or TRBV12-4 and J is TRBJ2-4, with 10 bases lining up with TRBD2. Trimming cost V 3 bases and J 1 base; bases outside gene matches: 15. The CDR3 is 20 residues long.

This chain joins TRBV19 and TRBJ1-1; TRBD1 agrees at 8 bases. The CDR3 runs to 14 residues. Germline V gene lookup returns CDR1 LNHDA and CDR2 SQIVND (reference sequence). V was pared by 5 bases and J by 5 bases, with 7 bases of the junction left unmatched. CDR3 sequence (DNA): TGTGCCAGTAGTTTCGGACAGGGTTGGACTGAAGCTTTCTTT. It codes for CASSFGQGWTEAFF.

The table lists this clonotype with many counts. The rearrangement joins TRBV7-9 to TRBJ2-5; TRBD1 aligns across 8 bases. The CDR3 spans 14 residues. In germline, CDR1 is SEHNR, CDR2 FQNEAQ (reference sequence). V lost 5 bases, J lost 5 bases, and 7 bases stayed unmatched. CDR3 amino acids: CASSPTGVGETQYF. The CDR3 bases are TGTGCCAGCAGCCCGACAGGGGTAGGCGAGACCCAGTACTTC.